This T cell receptor (beta chain) is drawn from a study of early T cells in non-severe SARS-CoV-2 infection (dated by TCRdb to the early 2020s). In terms of the full investigation: TCR sequencing used bulk RNA from unsorted whole blood, so alpha and beta chains could not be paired. General findings and caveats noted by the study authors: Matching against VDJdb was skewed toward anti-spike CD8 responses, likely underestimated virus-specific expansions, and missed private and CD4 specificities.

CDR1 and CDR2 are drawn from the germline V gene: KGHDR, SFDVKD. The CDR3 contains 12 residues, cysteine and phenylalanine counted. The kept DNA is CDR3 alone, 36 bases in frame from the first base. The V and J ends are trimmed by 7 bases and 1 base, leaving 6 bases between them. Set within a cohort of healthcare workers in London, UK, this nested case-control study involved weekly PCR testing of nasopharyngeal swabs along with blood sampling. Between 23 and 31 March 2020, the week of the UK lockdown, healthcare workers were enrolled and then followed up weekly for as long as 16 weeks. This clonotype has only a few counts. No antigen is known for it. Base qualities are not recorded, but no much larger clone differs from it by a single base. Libraries were prepared through 5' RACE. Data came from a NextSeq 500. Unique molecular identifiers were attached to individual cDNA molecules in the TCR library protocol so that sequencing error and PCR bias could be corrected. Sequencing covered both TCR alpha and beta chains, and within each sample the abundances of alpha and beta sequences were tightly co-correlated. The published analysis was carried out like this. Decombinator V4 was used to annotate the V gene, J gene and CDR3 of the TCR sequences. TCRs were defined as expanded if a significant change between any two time points was detected under a Poisson model with p below 0.0001. Abundances of TCRs were expressed as counts per million after normalisation to the total number of TCRs sequenced in each sample. MAIT TCRs were defined by TRAV1-2 paired with TRAJ12, TRAJ20 or TRAJ33, and iNKT TCRs by TRAV10 paired with TRAJ18. A search of VDJdb, accessed on 1 November 2021, was run for TCRs annotated to CMV, EBV and SARS-CoV-2, with TCRs annotated for multiple antigens excluded. TCRdb cleaned the public reads at Q25 with fastp, built clones with MiXCR and kept in-frame beta chains. For every CDR3 protein sequence, its rows merge into one entry that carries the most common genes and DNA. TCRdb's processing, not the study's, gives the V and J calls here. The sample has about 64,000 distinct CDR3 sequences on record, 11% of them singletons. Less than 3.5% of the sample is held by the ten biggest clonotypes.

The chain is encoded by TRBV24-1 joined to TRBJ2-5, with TRBD1 perhaps the D gene, on 5 matching bases. The sample was whole blood, taken at baseline. The sequence was obtained from an adult who was a healthcare worker with PCR-confirmed SARS-CoV-2 infection or an uninfected control (not recorded which). For the CDR3, the sequence is CATRDSQETQYF. The DNA is as follows: TGTGCCACCAGAGACAGCCAAGAGACCCAGTACTTC.